This T cell receptor beta chain stems from a study of blood T cell repertoires in COVID-19. Whole-study context: Researchers got acute and convalescent COVID-19 samples from the United States, Italy and Spain. From T cells, B-cell-depleted T cells, or PBMCs came the material, which was cDNA or gDNA.

Authors' processing steps: Reference gene primer amplification gave estimated nucleated cell counts. Repertoires were generated with immunoSEQ multiplex PCR, while TCRdb's copy carries only in-frame clones and drops some. That table is the source of V, J and clone size, and D and trimming were worked out from the DNA. The sample consists of 180,000 or so clones, 65% to 85% of them appearing once. Patients of the Seattle cohort, enrolled during active infection, were followed longitudinally. The source material was peripheral blood. The receptor comes from a woman between 40 and 55 years old with COVID-19, enrolled during active disease.

This chain's CDR3 is CASSFLDRAWRETEAFF. The CDR3 DNA is TGTGCCAGCAGCTTCCTCGACAGGGCTTGGAGGGAGACTGAAGCTTTCTTT. This sequence joins TRBV7-4 and TRBJ1-1; 7 bases are a match to TRBD1. CDR1 is SGHVT, CDR2 SQSDAQ, per germline. V lost 3 bases to trimming and J lost 5 bases; unmatched junction nucleotides: 15. This CDR3 has 17 residues. Drawing the rest from reference TRBV7-4 and TRBJ1-1, the complete variable domain is GAGVSQSPRYKVAKRGRDVALRCDSISGHVTLYWYRQTLGQGSEVLTYSQSDAQRDKSGRPSGRFSAERPERSVSTLKIQRTEQGDSAVYLCASSFLDRAWRETEAFFGQGTRLTVV.